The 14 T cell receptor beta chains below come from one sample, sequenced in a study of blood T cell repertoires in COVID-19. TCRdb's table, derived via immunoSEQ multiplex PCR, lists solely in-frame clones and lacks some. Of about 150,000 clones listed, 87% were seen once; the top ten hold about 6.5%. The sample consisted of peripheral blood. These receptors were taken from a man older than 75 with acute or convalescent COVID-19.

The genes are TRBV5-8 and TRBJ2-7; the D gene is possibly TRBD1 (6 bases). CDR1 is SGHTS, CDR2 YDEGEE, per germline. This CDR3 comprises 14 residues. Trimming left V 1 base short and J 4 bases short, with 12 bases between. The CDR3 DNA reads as TGTGCCAGCAGCTTGAGCAGGGGTCTGTACGAGCAGTACTTC. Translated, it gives CASSLSRGLYEQYF.

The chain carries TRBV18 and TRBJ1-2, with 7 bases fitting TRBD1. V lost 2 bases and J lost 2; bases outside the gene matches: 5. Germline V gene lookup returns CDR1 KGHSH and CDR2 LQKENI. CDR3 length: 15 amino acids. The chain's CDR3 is CASSPGTAVNYGYTF. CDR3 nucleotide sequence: TGTGCCAGCTCACCAGGGACAGCAGTCAACTATGGCTACACCTTC.

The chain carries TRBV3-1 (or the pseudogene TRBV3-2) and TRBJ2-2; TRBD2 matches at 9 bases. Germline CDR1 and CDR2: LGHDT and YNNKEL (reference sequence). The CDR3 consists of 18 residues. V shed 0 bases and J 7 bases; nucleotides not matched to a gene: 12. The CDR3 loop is CASSQDGGGTSLFGELFF. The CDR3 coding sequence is TGTGCCAGCAGCCAAGATGGGGGAGGGACTAGCCTTTTCGGGGAGCTGTTTTTT.

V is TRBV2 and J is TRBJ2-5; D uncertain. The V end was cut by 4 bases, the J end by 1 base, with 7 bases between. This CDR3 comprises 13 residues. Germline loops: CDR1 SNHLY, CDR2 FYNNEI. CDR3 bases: TGTGCCAGCAGTGGCGTGGTCCAAGAGACCCAGTACTTC. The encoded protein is CASSGVVQETQYF.

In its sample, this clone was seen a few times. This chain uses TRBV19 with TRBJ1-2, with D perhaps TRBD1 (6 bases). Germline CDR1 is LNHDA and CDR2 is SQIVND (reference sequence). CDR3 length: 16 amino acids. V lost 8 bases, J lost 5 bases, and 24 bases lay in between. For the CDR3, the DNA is TGTGCCAGTGGACAGCTTGATGCGACGGCGACTTATGGCTACACCTTC. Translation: CASGQLDATATYGYTF.

CDR3 nucleotides: TGTGCCAGCAGGATAGAGGTGGCTGAAGCTTTCTTT. Residues: CASRIEVAEAFF. V and J are TRBV12-3 or TRBV12-4 and TRBJ1-1; D is unresolved. Trimming shortened V by 6 bases and J by 6 bases, and 11 bases separated the two germline ends. CDR3 size: 12 residues.

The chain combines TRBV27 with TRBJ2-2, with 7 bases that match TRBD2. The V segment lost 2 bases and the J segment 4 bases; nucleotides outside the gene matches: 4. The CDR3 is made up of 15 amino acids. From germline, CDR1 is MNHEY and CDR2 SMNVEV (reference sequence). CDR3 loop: CASSLGGGFTGELFF. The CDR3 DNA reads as TGTGCCAGCAGTTTAGGGGGGGGTTTCACCGGGGAGCTGTTTTTT.

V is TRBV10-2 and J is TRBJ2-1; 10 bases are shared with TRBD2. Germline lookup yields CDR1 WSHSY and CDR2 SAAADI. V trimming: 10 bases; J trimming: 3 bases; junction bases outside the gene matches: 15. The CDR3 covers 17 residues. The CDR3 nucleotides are TGCGCCACCAACCCACCGTGGCTAGCGGGGGACTACAATGAGCAGTTCTTC. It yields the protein CATNPPWLAGDYNEQFF.

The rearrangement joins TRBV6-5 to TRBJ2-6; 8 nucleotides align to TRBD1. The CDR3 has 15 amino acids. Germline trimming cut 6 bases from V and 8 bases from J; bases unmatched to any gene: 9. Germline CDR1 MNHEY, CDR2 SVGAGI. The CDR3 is CASRTPGQVTNVLTF. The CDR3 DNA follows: TGTGCCAGCAGGACTCCGGGACAGGTCACCAACGTCCTGACTTTC.

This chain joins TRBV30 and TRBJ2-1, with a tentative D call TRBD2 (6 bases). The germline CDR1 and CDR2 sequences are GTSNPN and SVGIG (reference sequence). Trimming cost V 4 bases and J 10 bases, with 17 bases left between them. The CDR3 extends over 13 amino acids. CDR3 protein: CAWNRGSKGEQFF. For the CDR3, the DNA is TGTGCCTGGAACCGGGGGTCAAAGGGAGAGCAGTTCTTC.

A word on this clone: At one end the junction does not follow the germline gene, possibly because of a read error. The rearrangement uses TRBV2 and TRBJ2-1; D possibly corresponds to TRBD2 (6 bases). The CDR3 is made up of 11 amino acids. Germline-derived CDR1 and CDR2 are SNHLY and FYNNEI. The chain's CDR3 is CVPVGRNGQFF. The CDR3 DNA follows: TGTGTTCCGGTAGGGAGGAATGGGCAGTTCTTC.

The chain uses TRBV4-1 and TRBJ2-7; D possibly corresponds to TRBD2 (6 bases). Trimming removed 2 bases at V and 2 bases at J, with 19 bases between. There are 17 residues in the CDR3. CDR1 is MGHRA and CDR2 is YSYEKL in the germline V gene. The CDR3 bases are TGCGCCAGCAGCCAAAGCGCTAGCGAGGGATCGGCCTACGAGCAGTACTTC. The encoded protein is CASSQSASEGSAYEQYF.

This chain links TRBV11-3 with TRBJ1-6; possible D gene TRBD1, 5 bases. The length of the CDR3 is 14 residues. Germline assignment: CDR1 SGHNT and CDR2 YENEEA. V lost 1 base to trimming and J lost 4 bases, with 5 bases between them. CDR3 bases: TGTGCCAGCAGCTTAGGACAGTATAATTCACCCCTCCACTTT. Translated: CASSLGQYNSPLHF.

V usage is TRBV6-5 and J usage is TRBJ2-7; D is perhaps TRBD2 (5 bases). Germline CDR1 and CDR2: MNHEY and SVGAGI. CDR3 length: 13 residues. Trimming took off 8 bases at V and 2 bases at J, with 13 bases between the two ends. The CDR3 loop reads CASGREGTYEQYF. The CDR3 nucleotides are TGTGCCAGCGGACGGGAAGGGACCTACGAGCAGTACTTC.